Listed here is a single T cell receptor beta chain. This record belongs to a study of T cell responses to AZD1222 COVID-19 vaccine. Trimming cost V 3 bases and J 1 base; bases outside gene matches: 6. Germline assignment: CDR1 GTSNPN and CDR2 SVGIG (reference sequence). The CDR3 covers 15 residues. Profiled with immunoSEQ multiplex PCR; TCRdb holds only in-frame clones, not every one. The data hold about 100,000 clones, with roughly 92% observed a single time. The receptor was derived from an adult who received the AZD1222 COVID-19 vaccine. The sample was peripheral blood, taken 28 days after the second AZD1222 dose. V is TRBV30 and J is TRBJ1-2; TRBD1 agrees at 9 bases. CDR3 nucleotides: TGTGCCTGGAGGGTTTGGGGACAGGGTAACTATGGCTACACCTTC. Amino acids: CAWRVWGQGNYGYTF.